A selection of T cell receptor beta chains follows, all from one sample in a study of cytomegalovirus exposure and HLA in healthy donors. Using immunoSEQ multiplex PCR, the repertoire was profiled, and TCRdb retains in-frame clones only, with some absent. There are about 120,000 clones in the sample; about 83% occur only once, and around 3.5% lies in the top ten. The material sequenced was PBMCs. These receptors came from a woman between 40 and 55 years old in good health and CMV-seropositive. CDR3s include the opening cysteine and the closing phenylalanine or tryptophan.

V: TRBV18; J: TRBJ2-2; CDR3: CASSPRQGSAGELFF
V: TRBV9; J: TRBJ2-7; CDR3: CASSVEGRLGLELREQYF
V: TRBV18; J: TRBJ2-1; CDR3: CASSPGTSINEQFF
V: TRBV5-8; J: TRBJ1-4; CDR3: CATNMDRSAATNEKLFF
V: TRBV5-1; J: TRBJ2-7; CDR3: CASSIGQGPYEQYF
V: TRBV19; J: TRBJ2-1; CDR3: CASRPVYRQGPYNEQFF
V: TRBV5-1; J: TRBJ1-6; CDR3: CASSLEVSGNSPSPLHF
V: TRBV29-1; J: TRBJ2-7; CDR3: CSALAGVEYEQYF
V: TRBV30; J: TRBJ1-2; CDR3: CAWSVRAGVHYGYTF
V: TRBV27; J: TRBJ1-2; CDR3: CASSRTGTGAYGYTF
V: TRBV7-9; J: TRBJ1-4; CDR3: CASSLPLNYEKLFF
V: TRBV28; J: TRBJ2-5; CDR3: CASSLREGLETQYF
V: TRBV2; J: TRBJ1-3; CDR3: CASSEGRVSGNTIYF
V: TRBV10-1; J: TRBJ2-3; CDR3: CASSAGTSGSKQYF
V: TRBV6-1; J: TRBJ1-3; CDR3: CASRTGLSSGNTIYF
V: TRBV28; J: TRBJ2-7; CDR3: CASSTWDRDQDEQYF
V: TRBV23-1; J: TRBJ1-2; CDR3: CASSRSRGYTF
V: TRBV11-3; J: TRBJ2-7; CDR3: CASSLAAGAGYEQYF
V: TRBV6-5; J: TRBJ1-5; CDR3: CASSPGRRNQPQHF
V: TRBV5-1; J: .; CDR3: CASSLYEGGPYEQYF
V: TRBV29-1; J: TRBJ2-7; CDR3: CSVARAGGPHEQYF
V: TRBV5-5; J: TRBJ1-1; CDR3: CASSREQGRGGNTEAFF
V: TRBV21-1; J: TRBJ2-7; CDR3: CASSNESGREQYF
V: TRBV4-3; J: TRBJ2-7; CDR3: CASSQDHPGSYEQYF
V: TRBV5-4; J: TRBJ2-1; CDR3: CASSLVSGSSNEQFF
V: TRBV7-2; J: TRBJ2-2; CDR3: CASSLDLWEITGELFF
V: TRBV28; J: TRBJ2-5; CDR3: CASSRYDWTARGVRETQYF
V: TRBV11-3; J: TRBJ1-1; CDR3: CASSLSGYAEAFF
V: TRBV28; J: TRBJ1-1; CDR3: CASSFLMNTEAFF
V: TRBV9; J: TRBJ2-1; CDR3: CASSVVGQVYNEQFF
V: TRBV21-1; J: TRBJ2-2; CDR3: CAIYSGQRTGELFF
V: TRBV7-3; J: TRBJ2-5; CDR3: CASSFAGGAETQYF
V: TRBV13; J: TRBJ2-1; CDR3: CASSLESPGGSNEQFF
V: TRBV30; J: TRBJ2-1; CDR3: CAWSVRGLAANEQFF